The 9 T cell receptor beta chains below were found in one sample sequenced in a study of T cell responses to AZD1222 COVID-19 vaccine. Clones were sequenced by immunoSEQ multiplex PCR, and TCRdb holds only the in-frame ones, with some missing. Of some 140,000 clones in the sample, around 93% are singletons; the top ten hold around 7.1%. Sequenced here: peripheral blood, sampled 28 days after the second AZD1222 dose. Every receptor here comes from an adult who received the AZD1222 COVID-19 vaccine.

The J gene is TRBJ1-1, the V gene TRBV4-2, with D uncertain. This CDR3 contains 14 residues. V lost 0 bases to trimming and J lost 1 base, with 6 bases between them. Germline values: CDR1 LGHNA, CDR2 YNFKEQ. The CDR3 DNA is TGTGCCAGCAGCCAAGAGGACGGGAACACTGAAGCTTTCTTT. This translates into CASSQEDGNTEAFF.

The rearrangement links TRBV19 to TRBJ1-2; 10 bases match TRBD1. There are 14 residues in the CDR3. Germline CDR1 reads LNHDA; CDR2 reads SQIVND (reference sequence). The trim removed 10 bases at V and 2 bases at J, leaving 7 bases unmatched. The CDR3 spells CATVPGQGNYGYTF. The CDR3 nucleotides read TGTGCCACTGTACCGGGACAGGGGAACTATGGCTACACCTTC.

J is TRBJ1-1 and V is TRBV28, with 10 positions matching TRBD1. The CDR3 spans 15 residues. J gave up 5 bases and V 4 bases, and 7 bases lay outside the gene matches. Germline V gives CDR1 MDHEN, CDR2 SYDVKM. DNA of the CDR3: TGTGCCAGCAGTTCCGGGGGACAGGGGAAGACTGAAGCTTTCTTT. Translating it yields CASSSGGQGKTEAFF.

The rearrangement links TRBV5-1 to TRBJ1-4; D is perhaps TRBD1 (5 bases). Trimming pared 4 bases from V and 8 bases from J, leaving 18 bases between. This CDR3 is 15 amino acids long. Germline assignment: CDR1 SGHRS and CDR2 YFSETQ. CDR3 region: CASSPGPNRREKLFF. The CDR3 nucleotides are TGCGCCAGCAGCCCGGGACCTAACCGACGGGAAAAACTGTTTTTT.

CDR3 region: CASPNRAQTGELFF. DNA for the CDR3: TGTGCCAGCCCAAACCGGGCGCAGACCGGGGAGCTGTTTTTT. The chain has TRBV7-2 and TRBJ2-2; D is undetermined. Trimming cost V 8 bases and J 5 bases, with 15 bases left between them. CDR3 length equals 14 residues. Looked up from germline, CDR1 is SGHTA and CDR2 is FQGNSA.

The rearrangement uses TRBV18 and TRBJ2-1; D may be TRBD1 (6 bases). The germline gives CDR1 KGHSH, CDR2 LQKENI. CDR3 length: 15 amino acids. V lost 2 bases and J lost 4, with 12 bases in between. For the CDR3, the DNA is TGTGCCAGCTCACCAGCAGGGGTTTCATACAATGAGCAGTTCTTC. Amino acids: CASSPAGVSYNEQFF.

This clone was observed a single time. The chain links TRBV5-6 to TRBJ1-2; tentatively, D is TRBD1 (5 bases). The germline gives CDR1 SGHDT, CDR2 YYEEEE. This CDR3 is 16 amino acids long. Trimming removed 4 bases from V and 4 bases from J, with 20 bases in between. The CDR3 protein is CASSPEGAADSYGYTF. The CDR3 DNA follows: TGTGCCAGCAGCCCAGAAGGGGCAGCAGATTCCTATGGCTACACCTTC.

The CDR3 loop is CASGGGGTQYF. The CDR3 DNA follows: TGTGCCAGCGGAGGCGGCGGGACCCAGTACTTC. J is TRBJ2-5 and V is TRBV6-5; D possibly corresponds to TRBD2 (5 bases). Germline V gives CDR1 MNHEY, CDR2 SVGAGI. V was trimmed by 8 bases and J by 7 bases, leaving 11 bases between them. CDR3 size: 11 residues.

The chain couples TRBV5-6 to TRBJ1-2; D remains unclear. Germline V lookup: CDR1 SGHDT, CDR2 YYEEEE. Trimming cost V 4 bases and J 0 bases, with 1 base left between them. The CDR3 covers 11 residues. The CDR3 coding sequence is TGTGCCAGCAGCACTAACTATGGCTACACCTTC. This sequence encodes CASSTNYGYTF. Full variable domain (outside the CDR3, taken from reference TRBV5-6 and TRBJ1-2): DAGVTQSPTHLIKTRGQQVTLRCSPKSGHDTVSWYQQALGQGPQFIFQYYEEEERQRGNFPDRFSGHQFPNYSSELNVNALLLGDSALYLCASSTNYGYTFGSGTRLTVV.